Sequencing of this TCR beta chain was carried out in a study of blood T cell repertoires in COVID-19. The wider study: Samples of COVID-19 (acute and convalescent) were obtained from the United States, Italy and Spain. Nucleic acid was either cDNA or gDNA, and it came from T cells, B-cell-depleted T cells, or PBMCs.

Profiling relied on immunoSEQ multiplex PCR, and the TCRdb table lists in-frame clones only, not all of them. The sample lists 35,000 to 45,000 clones; 75% to 90% were seen once. The CDR3 loop spans 13 amino acids. CDR1 MNHEY and CDR2 SVGEGT come from the germline V gene. After removal of 4 bases from V and 8 bases from J, the junction contained 6 bases not matched to a gene. Material for sequencing was peripheral blood. The TCR comes from a man in his sixties with acute or convalescent COVID-19. The chain links TRBV6-2 or TRBV6-3 to TRBJ1-2; 8 bases align to TRBD1. CDR3 nucleotides: TGTGCCAGCAGTTCGACAGGGGCAGACGGCTACACCTTC. It is translated as CASSSTGADGYTF.